These 27 T cell receptor beta chains share one sample of origin, sequenced in a study of cytomegalovirus exposure and HLA in healthy donors. 13 Jbeta primers and 60 Vbeta primers were used for the PCR. TCRdb's copy holds only in-frame clones and misses some; the assay was immunoSEQ multiplex PCR. Among some 170,000 clones listed, 82% were seen once. The sequenced sample was PBMCs. These receptor sequences come from a man aged 45-60 years in good health and CMV-seropositive.

The chain is built from TRBV28 and TRBJ2-7, with TRBD1 identical over 7 bases. J was trimmed by 2 bases and V by 6 bases; bases with no gene match: 4. The CDR3 covers 13 residues. Germline CDR1 and CDR2: MDHEN and SYDVKM. CDR3 nucleotides: TGTGCCAGCAGCAGACAGGGCGCCTACGAGCAGTACTTC. Amino acids: CASSRQGAYEQYF.

DNA for the CDR3: TGTGCCAGTAGTCTGCCGGGGACAAGAGCGGACTATGGCTACACCTTC. This encodes CASSLPGTRADYGYTF. J is TRBJ1-2 and V is TRBV19; tentatively, D is TRBD1 (6 bases). Germline V gene lookup returns CDR1 LNHDA and CDR2 SQIVND (reference sequence). This CDR3 is 16 amino acids long. Trimming stripped 5 bases from V and 3 bases from J, with 19 bases between. Full variable domain (rest looked up from reference TRBV19 and TRBJ1-2): DGGITQSPKYLFRKEGQNVTLSCEQNLNHDAMYWYRQDPGQGLRLIYYSQIVNDFQKGDIAEGYSVSREKKESFPLTVTSAQKNPTAFYLCASSLPGTRADYGYTFGSGTRLTVV.

This clone was counted between two and nine times. The rearrangement joins TRBV9 to TRBJ1-3; TRBD1 matches at 8 bases. The V segment lost 4 bases and the J segment 14 bases; nucleotides outside the gene matches: 14. CDR3 length: 14 amino acids. The germline gives CDR1 SGDLS, CDR2 YYNGEE. The CDR3 loop reads CASSPDLLQGVVYF. The CDR3 nucleotides are TGTGCCAGCAGCCCGGACCTCTTACAGGGGGTGGTATATTTT. Based on the CDR3 plus reference TRBV9 and TRBJ1-3, the full variable domain is DSGVTQTPKHLITATGQRVTLRCSPRSGDLSVYWYQQSLDQGLQFLIQYYNGEERAKGNILERFSAQQFPDLHSELNLSSLELGDSALYFCASSPDLLQGVVYFGEGSWLTVV.

The CDR3 sequence is CASSLDTGGRQPQHF. The DNA of the CDR3 is TGTGCCAGCAGCTTAGATACAGGGGGCAGGCAGCCCCAGCATTTT. The J gene is TRBJ1-5, the V gene TRBV11-2; TRBD1 matches 9 bases. The CDR3 runs 15 residues. The ends lost 0 bases at V and 7 bases at J; junction bases unmatched: 4. In germline, CDR1 is SGHAT, CDR2 FQNNGV.

The rearrangement uses TRBV30 and TRBJ2-6; 8 nucleotides align to TRBD1. CDR1 GTSNPN and CDR2 SVGIG come from the germline V gene (reference sequence). The CDR3 covers 15 residues. V shed 4 bases and J 4 bases; nucleotides not matched to a gene: 6. CDR3 residues: CAWTTDRAGANVLTF. CDR3 DNA: TGTGCCTGGACTACGGACAGGGCCGGGGCCAACGTCCTGACTTTC.

J is TRBJ2-7 and V is TRBV9; maybe TRBD1 (5 bases). Trimming left V 0 bases short and J 4 bases short, with 11 bases between. Germline V gene lookup returns CDR1 SGDLS and CDR2 YYNGEE. This CDR3 has 14 residues. CDR3 sequence reads: CASSVAAGMYEQYF. CDR3 DNA sequence: TGTGCCAGCAGCGTAGCGGCAGGGATGTACGAGCAGTACTTC.

The J gene is TRBJ2-3, the V gene TRBV18, with TRBD1 matching over 8 bases. This CDR3 has 16 residues. CDR1 is KGHSH and CDR2 is LQKENI in the germline V gene. The ends lost 3 bases at V and 0 bases at J; junction bases unmatched: 5. CDR3 sequence reads: CASSPETGVSTDTQYF. The CDR3 DNA is TGTGCCAGCTCACCCGAGACAGGGGTTAGCACAGATACGCAGTATTTT.

This rearrangement joins TRBV19 to TRBJ2-5; 7 bases match TRBD2. The CDR3 consists of 14 residues. V was clipped by 3 bases and J by 4 bases; unmatched bases: 5. Germline V gene data show CDR1 as LNHDA and CDR2 as SQIVND (reference sequence). DNA of the CDR3: TGTGCCAGTAGTATCCCCGGACTAGGAGAGACCCAGTACTTC. This sequence encodes CASSIPGLGETQYF.

The V gene is TRBV4-1, the J gene TRBJ1-4; 8 bases line up with TRBD1. Germline V lookup: CDR1 MGHRA, CDR2 YSYEKL. This CDR3 region has 14 residues. The trim removed 2 bases at V and 6 bases at J, leaving 2 bases unmatched. CDR3 residues: CASSQQGADEKLFF. The CDR3 DNA sequence: TGCGCCAGCAGCCAACAGGGGGCAGATGAAAAACTGTTTTTT.

This sequence joins TRBV2 and TRBJ1-2; D gene uncertain. CDR1 is SNHLY and CDR2 is FYNNEI in the germline V gene. The CDR3 has 16 amino acids. Deletions cut 3 bases from V and 0 bases from J, with 14 bases between. The CDR3 is CASSEFIGISNYGYTF. The CDR3 DNA sequence: TGTGCCAGCAGTGAGTTCATCGGGATCTCTAACTATGGCTACACCTTC.

This chain uses TRBV4-1 with TRBJ2-7, with D tentatively TRBD1 (6 bases). This CDR3 is 14 amino acids long. Trimming shortened V by 4 bases and J by 0 bases, and 10 bases separated the two germline ends. Germline V gene data show CDR1 as MGHRA and CDR2 as YSYEKL. Here the CDR3 reads CASSLRTASYEQYF. DNA of the CDR3: TGCGCCAGCAGCCTTCGGACAGCCTCCTACGAGCAGTACTTC.

This sequence joins TRBV30 and TRBJ1-1, with D maybe TRBD1 (5 bases). The germline gives CDR1 GTSNPN, CDR2 SVGIG (reference sequence). V lost 0 bases to trimming and J lost 3 bases, with 20 bases between them. CDR3 size: 17 residues. CDR3 amino acids: CAWSVFVQGPTYTEAFF. The CDR3 nucleotides read TGTGCCTGGAGTGTATTTGTCCAGGGCCCTACTTACACTGAAGCTTTCTTT. The whole variable domain, filled in from reference TRBV30 and TRBJ1-1, reads SQTIHQWPATLVQPVGSPLSLECTVEGTSNPNLYWYRQAAGRGLQLLFYSVGIGQISSEVPQNLSASRPQDRQFILSSKKLLLSDSGFYLCAWSVFVQGPTYTEAFFGQGTRLTVV.

V is TRBV4-2 and J is TRBJ2-3; maybe TRBD1 (5 bases). CDR3 length: 15 amino acids. V lost 0 bases and J 3 bases, leaving 10 bases between the germline ends. The germline gives CDR1 LGHNA, CDR2 YNFKEQ. This CDR3 is CASSQDPRGTDTQYF. The CDR3 DNA reads as TGTGCCAGCAGCCAAGATCCTAGGGGAACAGATACGCAGTATTTT.

V usage is TRBV5-1 and J usage is TRBJ1-4; D gene uncertain. Germline assignment: CDR1 SGHRS and CDR2 YFSETQ. V was clipped by 4 bases and J by 12 bases, with 16 bases between them. This CDR3 has 13 amino acids. CDR3 nucleotide sequence: TGCGCCAGCAGCCCGGATGGGTCTGAGGAACTGTTTTTT. It specifies CASSPDGSEELFF.

The count of this clone is one. This chain connects TRBV7-9 to TRBJ1-4, with TRBD1 as a possible D gene (5 bases). The CDR3 extends over 19 amino acids. V was cut by 1 base and J by 2 bases, with 20 bases left in between. Germline V gene data show CDR1 as SEHNR and CDR2 as FQNEAQ (reference sequence). The CDR3 here is CASSLGNPGKVSTNEKLFF. The CDR3 DNA reads as TGTGCCAGCAGCTTAGGAAACCCAGGGAAAGTATCGACTAATGAAAAACTGTTTTTT.

The V and J genes are TRBV10-1 and TRBJ2-1; 11 nucleotides match TRBD2. Trimming took 6 bases from V and 5 from J; bases not matched to a gene: 6. CDR1 WNHNN and CDR2 SYGVQD come from the germline V gene (reference sequence). The CDR3 covers 15 residues. In DNA form, the CDR3 reads TGCGCCAGCAGAGATAGCGGGAGGGCCAACAATGAGCAGTTCTTC. Residues: CASRDSGRANNEQFF.

This chain uses TRBV6-1 with TRBJ2-7; tentative D call: TRBD1 (6 bases). CDR3 length equals 16 residues. V was cut by 3 bases and J by 1 base, with 16 bases left in between. The germline gives CDR1 MNHNS, CDR2 SASEGT. In DNA form, the CDR3 reads TGTGCCAGCAGTGACCATCAAACTACAGGGTCCTACGAGCAGTACTTC. It translates to CASSDHQTTGSYEQYF.

The gene calls are TRBV12-5 and TRBJ1-4; 7 bases are shared with TRBD1. This CDR3 is 16 amino acids long. V lost 1 base to trimming and J lost 5 bases; unmatched junction nucleotides: 7. The germline V gene encodes CDR1 LGHNT and CDR2 FRNRAP. The CDR3 coding sequence is TGTGCTAGTGGTTTGGCGCCGGGACAGCAGAATGAAAAACTGTTTTTT. Residues: CASGLAPGQQNEKLFF.

This rearrangement joins TRBV6-5 to TRBJ2-7, with D hard to call. The germline V gene encodes CDR1 MNHEY and CDR2 SVGAGI. This CDR3 is built from 15 residues. V lost 2 bases to trimming and J lost 6 bases, with 17 bases between them. In DNA, the CDR3 is TGTGCCAGCAGTTACAACAGAAACCCCTCTTCCGAGCAGTACTTC. Its translation: CASSYNRNPSSEQYF.

A note on this clone: Other nucleotide sequences in the sample specify the same CDR3. The chain couples TRBV5-4 to TRBJ2-7; 15 positions match TRBD2. Per the germline V gene, CDR1 is SGHNT and CDR2 is YYREEE (reference sequence). V gave up 1 base and J gave up 2 bases; unmatched junction bases: 7. The length of the CDR3 is 18 residues. The CDR3 bases are TGTGCCAGCAGCTTGATCGGACTAGCGGGAGGGTCCGCCTACGAGCAGTACTTC. Its protein product is CASSLIGLAGGSAYEQYF.

The rearrangement uses TRBV19 and TRBJ1-2; 9 bases are a match to TRBD1. The CDR3 runs to 13 residues. Germline trimming cut 4 bases from V and 8 bases from J; bases unmatched to any gene: 5. Germline V gives CDR1 LNHDA, CDR2 SQIVND (reference sequence). This CDR3 reads CASSNRGRNGYTF. The CDR3 bases are TGTGCCAGTAGTAACAGGGGGCGAAACGGCTACACCTTC.

The rearrangement links TRBV4-1 to TRBJ2-7; perhaps TRBD2 as D (7 bases). Trimming removed 0 bases at V and 5 bases at J, with 14 bases between. This CDR3 is 15 amino acids long. Germline assignment: CDR1 MGHRA and CDR2 YSYEKL. The CDR3 DNA reads TGCGCCAGCAGCCAAGAAGGGGGGAGGGTTCACGAGCAGTACTTC. Translation: CASSQEGGRVHEQYF.

CDR3 region: CASTPTGGATGELFF. In DNA form, the CDR3 reads TGCGCCAGCACCCCGACAGGGGGCGCGACCGGGGAGCTGTTTTTT. V gene TRBV5-1 combines with J gene TRBJ2-2, with 10 bases identical to TRBD1. This CDR3 has 15 residues. In germline, CDR1 is SGHRS, CDR2 YFSETQ. V shed 6 bases and J 5 bases; nucleotides not matched to a gene: 7.

V usage is TRBV16 and J usage is TRBJ2-5, with 9 bases aligning to TRBD2. V gave up 2 bases and J gave up 5 bases; unmatched junction bases: 3. Germline V gene lookup returns CDR1 KGHSY and CDR2 FQNENV. The CDR3 is 14 residues long. The DNA of the CDR3 is TGTGCCAGCAGCCAAACGACTAGCGGCGAGACCCAGTACTTC. Protein: CASSQTTSGETQYF.

The genes are TRBV29-1 and TRBJ2-3; 7 nucleotides line up with TRBD2. The germline V gene has CDR1 SQVTM and CDR2 ANQGSEA. J gave up 2 bases and V 7 bases, and 12 bases lay outside the gene matches. There are 15 residues in the CDR3. Written as DNA, the CDR3 is TGCAGCGCCGATGGATGGGAGGGCCCCACAGATACGCAGTATTTT. Encoded protein: CSADGWEGPTDTQYF.

The genes are TRBV5-1 and TRBJ2-3; possible D gene TRBD2, 6 bases. The CDR3 totals 16 residues. CDR1 SGHRS and CDR2 YFSETQ come from the germline V gene. V was pared by 3 bases and J by 3 bases, with 17 bases between. The CDR3 nucleotides are TGCGCCAGCAGCTCGGAGGGGAGGTCGGGGACAGATACGCAGTATTTT. Its translation is CASSSEGRSGTDTQYF.

The J gene is TRBJ2-7, the V gene TRBV28, with 8 bases identical to TRBD1. Per germline, CDR1 MDHEN and CDR2 SYDVKM. The CDR3 extends over 15 amino acids. The V gene end was trimmed by 6 bases and the J gene end by 0 bases; junction bases not matched to a gene: 7. CDR3 in amino acids: CASRYTGGSSYEQYF. DNA of the CDR3: TGTGCCAGCAGATACACAGGGGGGAGCTCCTACGAGCAGTACTTC.